What follows are 26 T cell receptor beta chains derived from one specimen sequenced in a study of Ad26.COV2.S vaccination and SARS-CoV-2 variants. Here immunoSEQ multiplex PCR was the method, and the copy in TCRdb shows in-frame clones only, minus some. The sample shows about 350,000 clones, less than 90% of them seen only once. Noted treatment: 15 to 20 received Ad26.COV2.S at low or high dose, single or two shots; several received placebo; per-sample allocation not given. Specimen acquisition occurred on day 63 following the initial vaccine or placebo injection. Sequenced here: peripheral blood, sampled in a trial of Ad26.COV2.S vaccine versus placebo. The receptors derive from a person between 18 and 65 years old who received the Ad26.COV2.S COVID-19 vaccine or a placebo.

The chain carries TRBV28 and TRBJ1-2; 9 bases line up with TRBD1. V trimming: 11 bases; J trimming: 4 bases; junction bases outside the gene matches: 14. Germline V gene sequence: CDR1 MDHEN, CDR2 SYDVKM. The CDR3 spans 15 residues. In nucleotides, the CDR3 is TGTGCCGGTCGGGACAGGGCGCGAGGGAGCTATGGCTACACCTTC. Protein sequence: CAGRDRARGSYGYTF.

The chain recombines TRBV3-1 (or the pseudogene TRBV3-2) with TRBJ2-5; D remains unclear. CDR1 and CDR2 from the germline V gene are LGHDT and YNNKEL (reference sequence). Trimming left V 1 base short and J 0 bases short, with 9 bases between. The CDR3 totals 15 residues. Here the CDR3 reads CASSQARRYQETQYF. Here the CDR3 DNA reads TGTGCCAGCAGCCAAGCGAGAAGGTACCAAGAGACCCAGTACTTC.

The chain combines TRBV5-5 with TRBJ1-3; unclear D gene. The germline V and J ends were trimmed by 5 bases and 4 bases, with 13 bases remaining between them. Germline values: CDR1 SGHKS, CDR2 YYEKEE (reference sequence). The CDR3 has 14 residues. DNA for the CDR3: TGTGCCAGCAGGCTCGGGGTAGACGGAAACACCATATATTTT. The encoded protein is CASRLGVDGNTIYF. The entire variable domain, with the rest obtained from reference TRBV5-5 and TRBJ1-3, is as follows: DAGVTQSPTHLIKTRGQQVTLRCSPISGHKSVSWYQQVLGQGPQFIFQYYEKEERGRGNFPDRFSARQFPNYSSELNVNALLLGDSALYLCASRLGVDGNTIYFGEGSWLTVV.

The chain uses TRBV3-1 (or the pseudogene TRBV3-2) and TRBJ2-1, with D hard to call. V lost 4 bases, J lost 10 bases, and 8 bases lay in between. Germline-derived CDR1 and CDR2 are LGHDT and YNNKEL (reference sequence). The length of the CDR3 is 11 residues. CDR3 bases: TGTGCCAGCAGCCTAGCTCAAGAGCAGTTCTTC. Translating gives CASSLAQEQFF.

This chain links TRBV19 with TRBJ2-1; TRBD2 matches 10 bases. CDR1 and CDR2 (germline): LNHDA, SQIVND (reference sequence). The CDR3 covers 15 residues. After removal of 6 bases from V and 13 bases from J, the junction contained 15 bases not matched to a gene. The CDR3 is CASRDEVAGGLFQFF. For the CDR3, the DNA is TGTGCCAGTAGAGACGAGGTAGCGGGGGGTCTATTTCAGTTCTTC. Variable domain in full (rest from reference TRBV19 and TRBJ2-1): DGGITQSPKYLFRKEGQNVTLSCEQNLNHDAMYWYRQDPGQGLRLIYYSQIVNDFQKGDIAEGYSVSREKKESFPLTVTSAQKNPTAFYLCASRDEVAGGLFQFFGPGTRLTVL.

The chain employs TRBV7-8 and TRBJ2-1; unclear D gene. V lost 5 bases and J lost 5, with 7 bases in between. This CDR3 is built from 12 residues. Germline lookup yields CDR1 SGHVS and CDR2 FQNEAQ. The CDR3 bases are TGTGCCAGCAGCCAGACCAACAATGAGCAGTTCTTC. This encodes CASSQTNNEQFF.

This clone appeared a few times. This chain uses TRBV9 with TRBJ1-2; 8 nucleotides match TRBD1. Unmatched junction bases numbered 7, after V lost 3 bases and J lost 3 bases. Germline assignment: CDR1 SGDLS and CDR2 YYNGEE. This CDR3 is built from 15 residues. CDR3 amino acids: CASSEGPGQDYGYTF. For the CDR3, the DNA is TGTGCCAGCAGCGAGGGGCCGGGACAGGACTATGGCTACACCTTC.

V and J are TRBV9 and TRBJ2-1; no reliable D call. Per germline, CDR1 SGDLS and CDR2 YYNGEE. V was shortened by 3 bases and J by 9 bases, with 4 bases between the two germline ends. The CDR3 totals 10 residues. This CDR3 reads CASSEGEQFF. The DNA for the CDR3 is TGTGCCAGCAGCGAGGGTGAGCAGTTCTTC.

This chain connects TRBV5-1 to TRBJ1-3; no definite D call. The length of the CDR3 is 16 residues. The germline V and J ends were trimmed by 1 base and 0 bases, with 11 bases remaining between them. Germline lookup yields CDR1 SGHRS and CDR2 YFSETQ. The CDR3 bases are TGCGCCAGCAGCTTGCCTTCGGTGAGCTCTGGAAACACCATATATTTT. Its translation: CASSLPSVSSGNTIYF.

The chain recombines TRBV3-1 (or the pseudogene TRBV3-2) with TRBJ1-4; the match to TRBD1 covers 12 bases. The CDR3 spans 16 residues. Germline CDR1 and CDR2: LGHDT and YNNKEL (reference sequence). With 2 bases clipped from V and 7 bases from J, the junction kept 5 bases outside the gene matches. The CDR3 here is CASSQRGTGGGEKLFF. The CDR3, as DNA: TGTGCCAGCAGCCAACGTGGGACAGGGGGCGGTGAAAAACTGTTTTTT.

This clone was recorded once. The chain carries TRBV29-1 and TRBJ2-3; 9 positions match TRBD1. Germline V CDR1 and CDR2: SQVTM, ANQGSEA. The CDR3 contains 16 residues. Unmatched junction bases numbered 13, after V lost 4 bases and J lost 5 bases. CDR3 in amino acids: CSVATPRTGVGDTQYF. The CDR3 nucleotides are TGCAGCGTTGCCACCCCGAGGACAGGGGTGGGAGATACGCAGTATTTT.

V gene TRBV6-6 combines with J gene TRBJ2-7, with D perhaps given as TRBD1 or TRBD2 (5 bases each). This CDR3 is 14 amino acids long. Germline assignment: CDR1 MNHNY and CDR2 SVGAGI (reference sequence). V lost 0 bases to trimming and J lost 6 bases, with 12 bases between them. CDR3 protein: CASSYSIRDGEQYF. As DNA, the CDR3 is TGTGCCAGCAGTTACTCGATTAGGGACGGCGAGCAGTACTTC.

The chain recombines TRBV6-5 with TRBJ2-3, with TRBD1 as a possible D gene (5 bases). The CDR3 spans 13 residues. Germline-derived CDR1 and CDR2 are MNHEY and SVGAGI. Between the trimmed V and J ends, which lost 6 bases and 4 bases, there was a span of 11 bases. CDR3 sequence: CASRTGVADTQYF. Written as DNA, the CDR3 is TGTGCCAGCAGAACAGGTGTCGCAGATACGCAGTATTTT.

The J gene is TRBJ1-2, the V gene TRBV7-9; D uncertain. V was pared by 4 bases and J by 4 bases, with 16 bases between. In germline, CDR1 is SEHNR, CDR2 FQNEAQ (reference sequence). This CDR3 has 15 amino acids. The CDR3 nucleotides read TGTGCCAGCAGCTCACTGGCAAATTACATCTATGGCTACACCTTC. This encodes CASSSLANYIYGYTF.

The rearrangement joins TRBV25-1 to TRBJ1-6; the D is unclear. Trimming took 7 bases from V and 6 from J, leaving 13 bases between them. The germline V gene has CDR1 MGHDK and CDR2 SYGVNS. CDR3 length: 14 residues. The CDR3 coding sequence is TGTGCCAGCAAGGCCGAGGGTGCTAATTCACCCCTCCACTTT. Translated: CASKAEGANSPLHF.

Worth noting for this clone: This sample also contains other DNA sequences that code for the same CDR3. V is TRBV5-4 and J is TRBJ2-7; 9 bases are a match to TRBD1. The V gene's germline CDR1 is SGHNT and CDR2 YYREEE (reference sequence). V was pared by 0 bases and J by 1 base, with 2 bases of the junction left unmatched. CDR3 length equals 15 residues. The DNA of the CDR3 is TGTGCCAGCAGCTTGGGACAGGGGGTGTCCTACGAGCAGTACTTC. Translating it yields CASSLGQGVSYEQYF.

The rearrangement joins TRBV30 to TRBJ2-7; 9 bases are shared with TRBD1. Germline CDR1 and CDR2: GTSNPN and SVGIG (reference sequence). The V and J ends lost 1 base and 1 base, in that order; junction bases with no gene match: 5. The CDR3 extends over 15 amino acids. DNA of the CDR3: TGTGCCTGGAGTGGAAACAGGGGGCTTTCCTACGAGCAGTACTTC. Translating gives CAWSGNRGLSYEQYF.

The chain employs TRBV7-9 and TRBJ2-7, with TRBD2 identical over 9 bases. The germline V gene encodes CDR1 SEHNR and CDR2 FQNEAQ (reference sequence). V lost 4 bases and J lost 6; bases outside the gene matches: 4. The CDR3 is made up of 13 amino acids. The CDR3 DNA reads TGTGCCAGCAGCTCAGGACTAGCGCCCGAGCAGTACTTC. This gives the protein CASSSGLAPEQYF.

This clone occurred a few times. The chain couples TRBV5-1 to TRBJ1-1; D gene ambiguous. The CDR3 has 12 amino acids. V was cut by 4 bases and J by 6 bases, with 10 bases left in between. In germline, CDR1 is SGHRS, CDR2 YFSETQ. The CDR3 DNA sequence: TGCGCCAGCAGCGACGGGATTTCTGAAGCTTTCTTT. Translated, it gives CASSDGISEAFF.

V usage is TRBV29-1 and J usage is TRBJ2-2, with 8 bases lining up with TRBD2. There are 17 residues in the CDR3. Germline CDR1 SQVTM, CDR2 ANQGSEA. The ends lost 2 bases at V and 0 bases at J; junction bases unmatched: 8. The CDR3 DNA reads as TGCAGCGTTGAAAGGCTAGCGGGTAACCCGAACACCGGGGAGCTGTTTTTT. Translating it yields CSVERLAGNPNTGELFF.

The chain has TRBV7-2 and TRBJ2-2; 7 nucleotides align to TRBD2. Trimming removed 4 bases from V and 7 bases from J; junction bases left unmatched: 3. The length of the CDR3 is 13 residues. Germline CDR1 is SGHTA and CDR2 is FQGNSA. The CDR3 DNA follows: TGTGCCAGCAGCTCCCCGGGGGGCGGGGAGCTGTTTTTT. Translation: CASSSPGGGELFF.

The chain recombines TRBV5-8 with TRBJ2-7; 7 positions match TRBD2. Trimming removed 4 bases from V and 3 bases from J; junction bases left unmatched: 13. Germline CDR1 SGHTS, CDR2 YDEGEE. The CDR3 has 16 residues. CDR3 sequence: CASSLLDAASGYEQYF. CDR3 nucleotides: TGTGCCAGCAGCCTGTTGGATGCCGCTAGCGGCTACGAGCAGTACTTC.

A few counts support this clone. The CDR3 DNA is TGTGCCTTGGCGGCAGGGGGCTCCTACGAGCAGTACTTC. Encoded protein: CALAAGGSYEQYF. This chain uses TRBV30 with TRBJ2-7, with 7 bases matching TRBD1. Germline CDR1 is GTSNPN and CDR2 is SVGIG (reference sequence). V was clipped by 7 bases and J by 0 bases; unmatched bases: 6. This CDR3 spans 13 amino acids.

The chain employs TRBV27 and TRBJ1-1; possibly TRBD1 for D (5 bases). This CDR3 is 16 amino acids long. Trimming cost V 5 bases and J 1 base, with 17 bases left between them. Germline V gene data show CDR1 as MNHEY and CDR2 as SMNVEV (reference sequence). CDR3 nucleotide sequence: TGTGCCAGCAGTCTGGGGGGGTACGGGGGGAACACTGAAGCTTTCTTT. It encodes CASSLGGYGGNTEAFF.

The chain has TRBV7-6 and TRBJ2-7, with 8 bases identical to TRBD1. The CDR3 has 16 amino acids. CDR1 and CDR2 (germline): SGHVS, FNYEAQ. V dropped 2 bases and J dropped 1; count of bases not matched to a gene: 7. Here the CDR3 reads CASSLSTTGASYEQYF. CDR3 coding DNA: TGTGCCAGCAGCTTAAGCACGACAGGGGCATCCTACGAGCAGTACTTC.

This clone was seen a handful of times. J is TRBJ1-5 and V is TRBV7-3; D is uncertain. V was trimmed by 4 bases and J by 4 bases, leaving 8 bases between them. Germline V gene sequence: CDR1 SGHTA, CDR2 FQGTGA. The CDR3 consists of 13 residues. The CDR3 here is CASSSYGNQPQHF. DNA for the CDR3: TGTGCCAGCAGCTCATATGGGAATCAGCCCCAGCATTTT.